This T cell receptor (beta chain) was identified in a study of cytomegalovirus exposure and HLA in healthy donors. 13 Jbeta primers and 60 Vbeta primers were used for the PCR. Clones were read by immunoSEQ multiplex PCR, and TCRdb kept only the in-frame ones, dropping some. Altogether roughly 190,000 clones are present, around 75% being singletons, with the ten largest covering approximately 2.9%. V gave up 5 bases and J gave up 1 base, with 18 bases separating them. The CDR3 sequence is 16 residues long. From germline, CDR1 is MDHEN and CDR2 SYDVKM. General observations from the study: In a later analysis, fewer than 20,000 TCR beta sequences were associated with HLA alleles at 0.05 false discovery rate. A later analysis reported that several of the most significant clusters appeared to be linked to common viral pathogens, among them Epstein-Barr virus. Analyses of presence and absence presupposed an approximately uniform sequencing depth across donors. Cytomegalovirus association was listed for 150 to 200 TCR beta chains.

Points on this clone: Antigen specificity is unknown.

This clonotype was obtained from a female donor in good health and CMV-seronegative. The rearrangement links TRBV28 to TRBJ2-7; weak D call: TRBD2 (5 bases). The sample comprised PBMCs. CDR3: CASSPLTLGGSYEQYF. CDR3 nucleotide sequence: TGTGCCAGCAGTCCGTTAACCCTCGGAGGTTCCTACGAGCAGTACTTC.